This entry concerns a single T cell receptor beta chain. Its target is unknown. The germline V gene encodes CDR1 MDHEN and CDR2 SYDVKM. Trimming removed 8 bases at V and 5 bases at J, with 18 bases between. CDR3 length: 15 amino acids. Repertoires were generated with immunoSEQ multiplex PCR, while TCRdb's copy carries only in-frame clones and drops some. The data show about 19,000 clones, 90% to 95% seen once. The data are from a study of T cells in localized non-small cell lung cancer. Regarding the study as a whole: Because only a single region of the tumor was sequenced, heterogeneity remains possible. Maximal T cell clonality occurred in uninvolved adjacent lung, with tumor ranking below it.

The input for sequencing was peripheral blood, taken before any cancer treatment. The chain combines TRBV28 with TRBJ2-2, with D perhaps being TRBD1 or TRBD2 (6 bases each). This TCR was recovered from a male donor older than 55 with stage I squamous cell lung carcinoma. CDR3 coding DNA: TGTGCCAGCCGAGGGGGGCTAGCTTGGACCGGGGAGCTGTTTTTT. Its protein is CASRGGLAWTGELFF.